This record covers a single T cell receptor beta chain. This sample was included in a study of technical replicates of blood from four donors. This CDR3 has 16 residues. Trimming removed 0 bases at V and 0 bases at J, with 10 bases between. Per germline, CDR1 KGHSH and CDR2 LQKENI. The repertoire was sequenced with immunoSEQ multiplex PCR; TCRdb's copy has only in-frame clones and lacks some. Altogether some 77,000 clones are present, roughly 93% being singletons, with the ten largest covering about 0.37%. Sequenced sample: T cells isolated from PBMCs. The clonotype originates from a human donor in good health. V and J are TRBV18 and TRBJ2-3; tentative D call: TRBD2 (6 bases). This CDR3 reads CASSPPRGTSTDTQYF. In nucleotides, the CDR3 is TGTGCCAGCTCACCACCTAGAGGGACTAGCACAGATACGCAGTATTTT. The whole variable domain, filled in from reference TRBV18 and TRBJ2-3, reads NAGVMQNPRHLVRRRGQEARLRCSPMKGHSHVYWYRQLPEEGLKFMVYLQKENIIDESGMPKERFSAEFPKEGPSILRIQQVVRGDSAAYFCASSPPRGTSTDTQYFGPGTRLTVL.